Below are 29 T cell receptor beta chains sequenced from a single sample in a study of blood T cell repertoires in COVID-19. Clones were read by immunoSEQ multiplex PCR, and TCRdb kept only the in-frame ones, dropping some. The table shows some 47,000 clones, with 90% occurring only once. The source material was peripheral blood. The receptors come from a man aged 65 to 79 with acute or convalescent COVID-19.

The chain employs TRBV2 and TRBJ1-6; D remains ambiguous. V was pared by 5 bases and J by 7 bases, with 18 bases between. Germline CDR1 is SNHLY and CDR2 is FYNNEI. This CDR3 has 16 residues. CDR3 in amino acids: CASSLRAPRNNSPLHF. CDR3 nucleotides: TGTGCCAGCAGTTTGCGGGCTCCGAGAAACAATTCACCCCTCCACTTT. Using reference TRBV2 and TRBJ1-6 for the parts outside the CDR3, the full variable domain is EPEVTQTPSHQVTQMGQEVILRCVPISNHLYFYWYRQILGQKVEFLVSFYNNEISEKSEIFDDQFSVERPDGSNFTLKIRSTKLEDSAMYFCASSLRAPRNNSPLHFGNGTRLTVT.

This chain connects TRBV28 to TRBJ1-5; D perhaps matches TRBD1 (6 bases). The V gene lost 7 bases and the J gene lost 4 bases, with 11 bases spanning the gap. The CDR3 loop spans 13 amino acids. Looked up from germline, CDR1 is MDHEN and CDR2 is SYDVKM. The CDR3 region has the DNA TGTGCCAGCACCCAAGGGGGTAATCAGCCCCAGCATTTT. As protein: CASTQGGNQPQHF.

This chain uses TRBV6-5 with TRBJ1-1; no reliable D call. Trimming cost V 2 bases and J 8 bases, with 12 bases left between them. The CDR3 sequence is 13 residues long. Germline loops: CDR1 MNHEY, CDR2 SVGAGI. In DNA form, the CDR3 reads TGTGCCAGCAGTTACAGGGAGGGTTGGGAAGCTTTCTTT. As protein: CASSYREGWEAFF.

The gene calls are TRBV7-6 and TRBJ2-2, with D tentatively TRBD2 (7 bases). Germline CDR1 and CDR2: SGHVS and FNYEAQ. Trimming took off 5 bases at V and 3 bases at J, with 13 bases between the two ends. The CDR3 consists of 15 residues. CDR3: CASSRWGGDTGELFF. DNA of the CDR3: TGTGCCAGCAGCCGATGGGGGGGCGACACCGGGGAGCTGTTTTTT. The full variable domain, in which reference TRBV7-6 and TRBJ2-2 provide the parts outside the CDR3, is GAGVSQSPRYKVTKRGQDVALRCDPISGHVSLYWYRQALGQGPEFLTYFNYEAQQDKSGLPNDRFSAERPEGSISTLTIQRTEQRDSAMYRCASSRWGGDTGELFFGEGSRLTVL.

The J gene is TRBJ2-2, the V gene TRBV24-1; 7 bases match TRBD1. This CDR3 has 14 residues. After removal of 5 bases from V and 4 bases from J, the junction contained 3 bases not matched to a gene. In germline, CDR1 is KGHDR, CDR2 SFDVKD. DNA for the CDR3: TGTGCCACCAGTGGCCACAGGGGCACCGGGGAGCTGTTTTTT. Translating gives CATSGHRGTGELFF.

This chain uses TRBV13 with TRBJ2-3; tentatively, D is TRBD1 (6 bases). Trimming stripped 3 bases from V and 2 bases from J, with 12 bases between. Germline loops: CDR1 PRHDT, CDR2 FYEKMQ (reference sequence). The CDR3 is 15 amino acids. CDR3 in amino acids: CASSFLQGFTDTQYF. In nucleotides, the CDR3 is TGTGCCAGCAGCTTCTTACAGGGTTTCACAGATACGCAGTATTTT.

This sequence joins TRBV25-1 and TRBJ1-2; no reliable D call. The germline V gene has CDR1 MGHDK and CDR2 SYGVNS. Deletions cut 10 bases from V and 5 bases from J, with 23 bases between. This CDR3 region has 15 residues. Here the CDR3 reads CANKDRLPTKYGYTF. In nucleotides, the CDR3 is TGTGCCAACAAAGACCGACTACCGACGAAATATGGCTACACCTTC.

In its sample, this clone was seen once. The chain's CDR3 is CASSPSGQLNYGYTF. CDR3 DNA sequence: TGTGCCAGCAGCCCCTCCGGACAGCTGAACTATGGCTACACCTTC. This sequence joins TRBV2 and TRBJ1-2; a possible D gene is TRBD1 (6 bases). Germline assignment: CDR1 SNHLY and CDR2 FYNNEI. This CDR3 region has 15 residues. V lost 6 bases to trimming and J lost 2 bases, with 16 bases between them.

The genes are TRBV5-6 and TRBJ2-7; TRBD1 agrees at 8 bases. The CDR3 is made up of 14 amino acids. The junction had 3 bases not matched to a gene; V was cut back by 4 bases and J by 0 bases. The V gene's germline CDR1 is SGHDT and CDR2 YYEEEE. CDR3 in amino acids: CASSPGTGSYEQYF. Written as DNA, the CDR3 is TGTGCCAGCAGCCCAGGGACAGGCTCCTACGAGCAGTACTTC.

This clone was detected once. For the CDR3, the DNA is TGTGCCTGGAAGACATGGCTTGGAAACACCATATATTTT. Translating gives CAWKTWLGNTIYF. The chain combines TRBV30 with TRBJ1-3; no reliable D call. The CDR3 totals 13 residues. The germline CDR1 and CDR2 sequences are GTSNPN and SVGIG (reference sequence). Trimming cost V 4 bases and J 3 bases, with 10 bases left between them.

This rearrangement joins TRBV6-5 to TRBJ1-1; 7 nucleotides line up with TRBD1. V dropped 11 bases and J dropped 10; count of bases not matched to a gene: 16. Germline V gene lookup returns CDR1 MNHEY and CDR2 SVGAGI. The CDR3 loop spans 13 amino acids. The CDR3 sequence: CAVPRDSALGAFF. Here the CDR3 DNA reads TGTGCCGTACCCCGGGACAGCGCCCTGGGAGCTTTCTTT.

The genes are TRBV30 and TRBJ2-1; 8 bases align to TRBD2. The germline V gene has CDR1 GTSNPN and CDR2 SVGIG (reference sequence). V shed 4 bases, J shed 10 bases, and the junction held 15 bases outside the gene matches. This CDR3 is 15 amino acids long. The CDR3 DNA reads TGTGCCTGGACGCCGGTTAGCGGGACCCAGGCGGAGCAGTTCTTC. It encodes CAWTPVSGTQAEQFF.

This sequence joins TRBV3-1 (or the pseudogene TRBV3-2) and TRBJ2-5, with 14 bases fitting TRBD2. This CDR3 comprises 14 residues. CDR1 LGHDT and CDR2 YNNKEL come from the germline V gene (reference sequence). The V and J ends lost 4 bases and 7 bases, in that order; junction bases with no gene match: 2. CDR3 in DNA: TGTGCCAGCAGCCTAGGGACTAGCGGGGGGACCCAGTACTTC. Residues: CASSLGTSGGTQYF.

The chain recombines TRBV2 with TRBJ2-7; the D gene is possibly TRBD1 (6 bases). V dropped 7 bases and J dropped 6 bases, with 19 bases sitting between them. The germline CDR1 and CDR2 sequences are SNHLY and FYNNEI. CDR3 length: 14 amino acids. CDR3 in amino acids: CASTEQGILGEQYF. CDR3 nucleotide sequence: TGTGCCAGCACCGAACAGGGCATCCTAGGCGAGCAGTACTTC.

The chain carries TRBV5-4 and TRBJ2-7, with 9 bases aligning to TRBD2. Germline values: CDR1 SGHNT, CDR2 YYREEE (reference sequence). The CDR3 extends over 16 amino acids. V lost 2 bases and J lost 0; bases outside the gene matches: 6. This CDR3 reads CASSLGLAGNSYEQYF. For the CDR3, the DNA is TGTGCCAGCAGCTTAGGTCTAGCGGGGAACTCCTACGAGCAGTACTTC.

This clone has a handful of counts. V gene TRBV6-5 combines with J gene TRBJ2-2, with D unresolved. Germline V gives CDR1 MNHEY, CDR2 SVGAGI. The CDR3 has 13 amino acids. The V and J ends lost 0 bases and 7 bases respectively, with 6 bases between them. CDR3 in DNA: TGTGCCAGCAGTTACTCGACTGGCGGGGAGCTGTTTTTT. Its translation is CASSYSTGGELFF.

This CDR3 reads CASSYSKAGRYTEAFF. CDR3 coding DNA: TGTGCCAGCAGTTACTCGAAGGCAGGGCGATATACTGAAGCTTTCTTT. The J gene is TRBJ1-1, the V gene TRBV6-5, with D possibly TRBD1 on 5 matching bases. Looked up from germline, CDR1 is MNHEY and CDR2 is SVGAGI. Deletions cut 0 bases from V and 5 bases from J, with 16 bases between. The CDR3 extends over 16 amino acids.

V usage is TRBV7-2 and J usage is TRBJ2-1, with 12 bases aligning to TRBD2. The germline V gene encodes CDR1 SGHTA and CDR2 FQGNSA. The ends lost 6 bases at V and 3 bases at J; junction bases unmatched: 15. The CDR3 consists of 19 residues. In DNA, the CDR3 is TGTGCCAGCAGTTTTAAGCGGGCTAGCGGGGGGGCCGGCTACAATGAGCAGTTCTTC. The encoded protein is CASSFKRASGGAGYNEQFF.

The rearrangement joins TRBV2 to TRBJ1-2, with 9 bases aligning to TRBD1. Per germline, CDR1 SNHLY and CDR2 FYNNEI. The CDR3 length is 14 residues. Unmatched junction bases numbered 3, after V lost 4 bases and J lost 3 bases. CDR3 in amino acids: CASSAGQGHYGYTF. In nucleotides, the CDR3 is TGTGCCAGCAGTGCAGGACAGGGGCACTATGGCTACACCTTC.

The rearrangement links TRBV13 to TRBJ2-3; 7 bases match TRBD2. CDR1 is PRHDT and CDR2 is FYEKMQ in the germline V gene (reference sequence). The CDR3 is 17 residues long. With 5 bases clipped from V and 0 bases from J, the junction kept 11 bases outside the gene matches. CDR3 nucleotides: TGTGCCAGCAGCCGCCGGGGGAGCGGGGAGAGCACAGATACGCAGTATTTT. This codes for CASSRRGSGESTDTQYF.

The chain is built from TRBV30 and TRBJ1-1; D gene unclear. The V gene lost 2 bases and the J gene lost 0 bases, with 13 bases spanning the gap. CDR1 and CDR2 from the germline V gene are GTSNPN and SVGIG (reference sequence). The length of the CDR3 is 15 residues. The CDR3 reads CAWSPPPYMNTEAFF. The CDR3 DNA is TGTGCCTGGAGTCCTCCTCCGTACATGAACACTGAAGCTTTCTTT.

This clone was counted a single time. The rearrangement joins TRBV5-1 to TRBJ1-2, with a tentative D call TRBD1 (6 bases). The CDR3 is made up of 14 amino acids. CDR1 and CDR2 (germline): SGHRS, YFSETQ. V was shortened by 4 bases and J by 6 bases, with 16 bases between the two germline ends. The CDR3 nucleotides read TGCGCCAGCAGCCCCATTTGGGGGCAGGATGGCTACACCTTC. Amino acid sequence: CASSPIWGQDGYTF.

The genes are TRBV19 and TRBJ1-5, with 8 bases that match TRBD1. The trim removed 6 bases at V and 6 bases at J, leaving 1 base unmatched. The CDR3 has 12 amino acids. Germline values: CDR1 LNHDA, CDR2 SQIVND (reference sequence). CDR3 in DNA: TGTGCCAGTAGAGACAGGGGTCAGCCCCAGCATTTT. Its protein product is CASRDRGQPQHF.

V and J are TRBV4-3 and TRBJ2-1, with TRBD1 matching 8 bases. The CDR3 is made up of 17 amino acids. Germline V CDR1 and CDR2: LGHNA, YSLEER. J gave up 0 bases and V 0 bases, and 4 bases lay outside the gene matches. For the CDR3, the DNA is TGCGCCAGCAGCCAAGATAGGGGGACAGGCTCCTACAATGAGCAGTTCTTC. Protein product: CASSQDRGTGSYNEQFF.

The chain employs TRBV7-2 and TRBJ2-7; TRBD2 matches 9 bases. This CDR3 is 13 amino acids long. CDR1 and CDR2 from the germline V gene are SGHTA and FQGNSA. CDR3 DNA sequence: TGTGCTGTTCAGCGGGGGGCCTCGTACGAGCAGTACTTC. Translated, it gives CAVQRGASYEQYF.

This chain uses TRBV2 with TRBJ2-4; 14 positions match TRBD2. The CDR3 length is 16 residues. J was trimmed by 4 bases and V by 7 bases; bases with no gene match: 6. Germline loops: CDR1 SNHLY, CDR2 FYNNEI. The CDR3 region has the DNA TGTGCCAGCACTGAGGGACTAGCGGGGGAGAAAAACATTCAGTACTTC. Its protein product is CASTEGLAGEKNIQYF.

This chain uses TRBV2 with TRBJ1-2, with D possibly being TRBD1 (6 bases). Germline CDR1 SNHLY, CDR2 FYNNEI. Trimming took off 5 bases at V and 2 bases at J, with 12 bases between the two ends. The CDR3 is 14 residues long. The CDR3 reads CASSIQGPNYGYTF. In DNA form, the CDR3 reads TGTGCCAGCAGTATACAGGGCCCCAACTATGGCTACACCTTC.

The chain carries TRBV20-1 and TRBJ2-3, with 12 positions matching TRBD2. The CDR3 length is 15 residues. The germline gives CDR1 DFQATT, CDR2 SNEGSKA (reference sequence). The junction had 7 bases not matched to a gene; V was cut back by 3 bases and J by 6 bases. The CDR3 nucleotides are TGCAGTGCTAGTAAGACTAGCGGGGGTGGGGATACGCAGTATTTT. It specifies CSASKTSGGGDTQYF.

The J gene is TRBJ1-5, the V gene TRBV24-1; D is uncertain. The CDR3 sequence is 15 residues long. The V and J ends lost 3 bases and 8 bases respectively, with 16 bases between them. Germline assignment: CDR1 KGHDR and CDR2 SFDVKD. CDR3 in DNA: TGTGCCACCAGTGATACGGGTGCGGGATCAAAGCCCCAGCATTTT. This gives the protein CATSDTGAGSKPQHF.